The 14 T cell receptor beta chains below were found in one sample sequenced in a study of blood T cells in healthy people across ages (dated by TCRdb to between 2014 and 2017). Receptor libraries were prepared by 5' RACE. A second roughly 6 to 12 cycle PCR used a sample-barcoded 5' primer and a J-beta primer mix. The public reads were quality trimmed at Q25 with fastp and then assembled into clones with MiXCR by TCRdb, keeping productive beta chains. Identical CDR3 protein sequences are pooled into one entry, listed with their most common genes and DNA. This sample comprises over 1,500,000 distinct CDR3 sequences, about two fifths of them detected only once. In total, the top ten clones hold around 23% of the sample. The source material was blood. The receptor set was obtained from a human donor in good health.

This clonotype was picked up a small number of times. The CDR3 loop is CSVGGQLNREYGYTF. The CDR3, as DNA: TGCAGCGTTGGGGGCCAGCTAAATCGTGAATATGGCTACACCTTC. This chain joins TRBV29-1 and TRBJ1-2; D perhaps matches TRBD1 (5 bases). Germline V gene lookup returns CDR1 SQVTM and CDR2 ANQGSEA. Trimming left V 4 bases short and J 5 bases short, with 20 bases between. The CDR3 spans 15 residues.

V and J are TRBV12-3 or TRBV12-4 and TRBJ1-5, with D tentatively TRBD1 (5 bases). V shed 4 bases and J shed 1 base, with 11 bases lying between them. The length of the CDR3 is 15 residues. The CDR3 nucleotides are TGTGCCAGCAGTTCTGGGGGACGAAGCAATCAGCCCCAGCATTTT. Protein: CASSSGGRSNQPQHF.

Only a few counts were recorded for this clonotype. The chain combines TRBV4-3 with TRBJ2-1; 14 positions agree with TRBD2. This CDR3 has 15 residues. The trim removed 4 bases at V and 6 bases at J, leaving 2 bases unmatched. Germline CDR1 LGHNA, CDR2 YSLEER. In DNA, the CDR3 is TGCGCCAGCAGCCGCGGGACTAGCGGGAGCAATGAGCAGTTCTTC. It specifies CASSRGTSGSNEQFF.

The table lists this clonotype with a few counts. The genes are TRBV19 and TRBJ2-5; 8 bases match TRBD1. This CDR3 has 13 amino acids. V gave up 3 bases and J gave up 11 bases; unmatched junction bases: 8. The V gene's germline CDR1 is LNHDA and CDR2 SQIVND (reference sequence). The CDR3 is CASSMQGAGEQYF. The CDR3 nucleotides read TGTGCCAGTAGTATGCAGGGGGCTGGAGAGCAGTACTTC.

This clonotype has only a few counts. The J gene is TRBJ2-7, the V gene TRBV4-1, with 8 bases fitting TRBD1. Per germline, CDR1 MGHRA and CDR2 YSYEKL. Trimming cost V 5 bases and J 4 bases; bases outside gene matches: 10. This CDR3 contains 15 residues. CDR3 loop: CASSGRVQGVYEQYF. The CDR3, as DNA: TGCGCCAGCAGCGGGCGGGTACAGGGGGTTTACGAGCAGTACTTC.

The chain couples TRBV6-1 to TRBJ1-5; 7 bases fit TRBD1. J lost 5 bases, V lost 3 bases, and 10 bases had no gene match. CDR3 size: 16 residues. CDR1 MNHNS and CDR2 SASEGT come from the germline V gene. As DNA, the CDR3 is TGTGCCAGCAGTGAGGAGTGGGGACAGTACCATCAGCCCCAGCATTTT. This codes for CASSEEWGQYHQPQHF.

This clonotype was found a few times. The V gene is TRBV4-3, the J gene TRBJ2-7, with D possibly matching TRBD1 (5 bases). The CDR3 covers 16 residues. V was cut by 1 base and J by 0 bases, with 13 bases left in between. The germline gives CDR1 LGHNA, CDR2 YSLEER. The CDR3 reads CASSQGYSDSSYEQYF. The CDR3 DNA reads TGCGCCAGCAGCCAAGGTTACAGTGACAGCTCCTACGAGCAGTACTTC.

This clonotype was seen only a few times. This sequence joins TRBV5-1 and TRBJ2-1, with 10 positions matching TRBD1. This CDR3 has 17 amino acids. Trimming removed 7 bases from V and 0 bases from J; junction bases left unmatched: 10. The germline V gene encodes CDR1 SGHRS and CDR2 YFSETQ. The CDR3 reads CASGDRGRLSSYNEQFF. Written as DNA, the CDR3 is TGCGCCAGCGGGGACAGGGGACGCCTAAGCTCCTACAATGAGCAGTTCTTC.

The rearrangement links TRBV20-1 to TRBJ2-3, with D uncertain. With 0 bases removed from V and 2 bases from J, the gap between germline ends came to 12 bases. The CDR3 totals 15 residues. Germline assignment: CDR1 DFQATT and CDR2 SNEGSKA (reference sequence). CDR3 sequence: CSARDLGSNTDTQYF. CDR3 bases: TGCAGTGCTAGAGATTTGGGCAGCAACACAGATACGCAGTATTTT.

This clonotype was detected many times. The chain links TRBV6-6 to TRBJ1-5, with 8 bases matching TRBD1. From germline, CDR1 is MNHNY and CDR2 SVGAGI (reference sequence). The CDR3 totals 14 residues. The V and J ends lost 2 bases and 6 bases, in that order; junction bases with no gene match: 3. The DNA for the CDR3 is TGTGCCAGCAGTTACCGACAGGGGAGTCAGCCCCAGCATTTT. This encodes CASSYRQGSQPQHF.

This clonotype was found a few times. V gene TRBV29-1 combines with J gene TRBJ1-1, with a tentative D call TRBD1 (5 bases). The CDR3 spans 12 residues. Looked up from germline, CDR1 is SQVTM and CDR2 is ANQGSEA. Trimming removed 6 bases at V and 5 bases at J, with 13 bases between. CDR3 protein: CSVMRGGTEAFF. CDR3 DNA: TGCAGCGTGATGCGGGGGGGGACTGAAGCTTTCTTT.

With respect to this clonotype: A read error may produce the germline difference seen at one junction end. In DNA, the CDR3 is TGCGCCGGCAGCCCTACGGACACCCAAATCACCTACGAGCAGTACTTC. Translating gives CAGSPTDTQITYEQYF. This sequence joins TRBV4-1 and TRBJ2-7; possible D gene TRBD1, 5 bases. This CDR3 is built from 16 residues. CDR1 MGHRA and CDR2 YSYEKL come from the germline V gene.

The V gene is TRBV6-5, the J gene TRBJ1-2, with D unclear. This CDR3 is 14 amino acids long. V gave up 2 bases and J gave up 6 bases, with 13 bases separating them. Germline V gene sequence: CDR1 MNHEY, CDR2 SVGAGI. The DNA of the CDR3 is TGTGCCAGCAGTTACGGCACCCTCGGGAATGGCTACACCTTC. Translating gives CASSYGTLGNGYTF.

The rearrangement uses TRBV7-8 and TRBJ2-5; 10 nucleotides agree with TRBD1. Germline V gene sequence: CDR1 SGHVS, CDR2 FQNEAQ. The CDR3 is 16 amino acids. The V and J ends lost 5 bases and 5 bases, in that order; junction bases with no gene match: 11. The CDR3 here is CASSLRTGGLMETQYF. CDR3 DNA sequence: TGTGCCAGCAGCCTCCGGACAGGGGGTCTGATGGAGACCCAGTACTTC. Filled out from reference TRBV7-8 and TRBJ2-5, the complete variable domain reads GAGVSQSPRYKVAKRGQDVALRCDPISGHVSLFWYQQALGQGPEFLTYFQNEAQLDKSGLPSDRFFAERPEGSVSTLKIQRTQQEDSAVYLCASSLRTGGLMETQYFGPGTRLLVL.